One TCR beta chain is described in this entry. Its cognate antigen is unknown. These data belong to a study of OX40 agonist ivuxolimab in advanced cancers. Study context: Ivuxolimab is a fully human IgG2 antibody that activates OX40 (CD134).

Study-wide results and limits: Compared with CD4+, CD8+ T cells on average had more expanded clones. The study did not work out the antigen specificity of the expanded peripheral T cells. Normalized expansion of T-cell clones was also low for some nonresponders.

The table came from immunoSEQ multiplex PCR; TCRdb's copy has only in-frame clones and leaves some out. This repertoire shows about 40,000 clones, approximately 86% found once; its top ten account for about 15%. The CDR3 is made up of 15 amino acids. Germline CDR1 MDHEN, CDR2 SYDVKM. The rearrangement uses TRBV28 and TRBJ1-1, with D unclear. The sequences come from CD4+ or CD8+ T cells sorted from blood, collected in a trial of the OX40 agonist ivuxolimab. This receptor was obtained from an adult with an advanced solid tumor such as melanoma, head and neck, liver or kidney cancer. CDR3 sequence: CATRPLTGFNTEAFF. CDR3 bases: TGTGCGACCCGACCCCTGACGGGGTTTAACACTGAAGCTTTCTTT.